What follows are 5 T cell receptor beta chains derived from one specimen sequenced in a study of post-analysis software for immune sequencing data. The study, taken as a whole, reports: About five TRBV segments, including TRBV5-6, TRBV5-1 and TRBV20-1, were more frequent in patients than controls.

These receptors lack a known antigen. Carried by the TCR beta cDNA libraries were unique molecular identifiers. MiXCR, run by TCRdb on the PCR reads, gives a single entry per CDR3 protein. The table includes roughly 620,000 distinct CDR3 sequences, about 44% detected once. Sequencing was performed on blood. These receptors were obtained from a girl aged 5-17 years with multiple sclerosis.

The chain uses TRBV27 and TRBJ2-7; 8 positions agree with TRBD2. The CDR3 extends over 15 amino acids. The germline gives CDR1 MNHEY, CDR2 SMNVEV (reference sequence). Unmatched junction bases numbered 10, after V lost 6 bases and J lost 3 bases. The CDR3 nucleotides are TGTGCCAGCAGAATAGCGGGAAGTTCGCTCTACGAGCAGTACTTC. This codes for CASRIAGSSLYEQYF.

CDR3 DNA sequence: TGTGCCAGCACCGGATCTAGAAATGAGCAGTTCTTC. Its translation is CASTGSRNEQFF. V usage is TRBV10-3 and J usage is TRBJ2-1; D is uncertain. Trimming left V 10 bases short and J 7 bases short, with 14 bases between. This CDR3 contains 12 residues. Germline V lookup: CDR1 ENHRY, CDR2 SYGVKD.

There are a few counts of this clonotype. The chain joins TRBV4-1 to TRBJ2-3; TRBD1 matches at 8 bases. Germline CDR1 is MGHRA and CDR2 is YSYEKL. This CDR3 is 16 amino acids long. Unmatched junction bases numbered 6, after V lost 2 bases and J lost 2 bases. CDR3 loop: CASSQPGTGATDTQYF. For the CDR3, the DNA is TGCGCCAGCAGCCAACCCGGGACAGGAGCCACAGATACGCAGTATTTT.

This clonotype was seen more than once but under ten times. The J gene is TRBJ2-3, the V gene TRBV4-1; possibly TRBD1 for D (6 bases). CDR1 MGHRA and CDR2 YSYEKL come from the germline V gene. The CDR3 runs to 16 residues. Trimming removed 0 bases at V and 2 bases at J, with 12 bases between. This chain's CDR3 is CASSQEGDRPTDTQYF. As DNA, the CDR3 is TGCGCCAGCAGCCAAGAAGGAGACAGGCCCACAGATACGCAGTATTTT.

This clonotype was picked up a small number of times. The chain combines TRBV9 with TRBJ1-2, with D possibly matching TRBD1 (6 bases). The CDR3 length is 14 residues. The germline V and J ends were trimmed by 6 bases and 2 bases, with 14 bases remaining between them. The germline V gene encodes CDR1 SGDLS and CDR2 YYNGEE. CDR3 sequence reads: CASNRRQGNYGYTF. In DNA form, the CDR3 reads TGTGCCAGCAATCGTAGGCAGGGGAACTATGGCTACACCTTC.